A single sample gave rise to the 20 T cell receptor beta chains below, sequenced in a study of vaccination effects on CD4 cells after COVID-19. The antigens for these receptors are not known. With the ViraFEST assay, the study expanded antigen-specific CD4+ T cells using viral peptide pools, then sequenced them. Investigators separated out CD4+ T cells once around 10 days of culture had passed. Participants were vaccinated with two doses of either the BNT162b2 or mRNA-1273 vaccine. Sequencing used immunoSEQ multiplex PCR; TCRdb keeps in-frame clones, though not all of them. Among tens of thousands of clones listed, around 73% were seen once. The starting material was CD4+ T cells from PBMCs cultured with HCoV-229E spike peptides, obtained after COVID-19 vaccination. The source of these receptors is a human donor who received a COVID-19 vaccine.

In this sample, this clone turned up once. This chain uses TRBV6-2 or TRBV6-3 with TRBJ1-3, with 8 bases fitting TRBD1. The CDR3 consists of 16 residues. V shed 5 bases, J shed 1 base, and the junction held 7 bases outside the gene matches. The germline V gene has CDR1 MNHEY and CDR2 SVGEGT. This chain's CDR3 is CASSARQGRSGNTIYF. As DNA, the CDR3 is TGTGCCAGCAGTGCGAGACAGGGGCGATCTGGAAACACCATATATTTT.

V gene TRBV27 combines with J gene TRBJ1-2; D perhaps matches TRBD1 (5 bases). CDR1 and CDR2 from the germline V gene are MNHEY and SMNVEV (reference sequence). V dropped 3 bases and J dropped 4 bases, with 12 bases sitting between them. The CDR3 is 14 amino acids. The CDR3 region has the DNA TGTGCCAGCAGTTTGAAGGGGCAGGGCTATGGCTACACCTTC. Encoded protein: CASSLKGQGYGYTF.

V is TRBV7-2 and J is TRBJ2-5; TRBD2 matches at 8 bases. The CDR3 totals 15 residues. The germline V gene has CDR1 SGHTA and CDR2 FQGNSA. V lost 1 base to trimming and J lost 8 bases; unmatched junction nucleotides: 9. This CDR3 reads CASSLGSSGGQTQYF. CDR3 DNA sequence: TGTGCCAGCAGCTTAGGGTCCAGCGGGGGACAAACCCAGTACTTC.

The rearrangement joins TRBV7-3 to TRBJ2-3; 9 positions agree with TRBD1. The J segment lost 8 bases and the V segment lost 5 bases, leaving 8 bases of the junction unmatched. CDR3 length equals 14 residues. The V gene's germline CDR1 is SGHTA and CDR2 FQGTGA. DNA of the CDR3: TGTGCCAGCAGCCCGACGGGACAGGGCGTTACGCAGTATTTT. The encoded protein is CASSPTGQGVTQYF. The full variable domain, with the rest looked up from reference TRBV7-3 and TRBJ2-3, is GAGVSQTPSNKVTEKGKYVELRCDPISGHTALYWYRQSLGQGPEFLIYFQGTGAADDSGLPNDRFFAVRPEGSVSTLKIQRTERGDSAVYLCASSPTGQGVTQYFGPGTRLTVL.

This chain uses TRBV19 with TRBJ1-5; 10 nucleotides match TRBD1. The CDR3 length is 15 residues. The trim removed 4 bases at V and 4 bases at J, leaving 4 bases unmatched. Germline CDR1 reads LNHDA; CDR2 reads SQIVND (reference sequence). For the CDR3, the DNA is TGTGCCAGTAGTACAGACAGGGGGCCAAATCAGCCCCAGCATTTT. Amino acid sequence: CASSTDRGPNQPQHF.

This clone was observed a single time. The CDR3 nucleotides read TGTGCCAGCAGCCCCGGAACGGGGATTTATTCAGAGACCCAGTACTTC. Protein sequence: CASSPGTGIYSETQYF. The chain is built from TRBV14 and TRBJ2-5, with D maybe TRBD2 (5 bases). CDR1 SGHDN and CDR2 FVKESK come from the germline V gene. The CDR3 sequence is 16 residues long. V was shortened by 4 bases and J by 4 bases, with 19 bases between the two germline ends.

The J gene is TRBJ2-3, the V gene TRBV7-9; 9 nucleotides line up with TRBD1. Trimming removed 6 bases from V and 1 base from J; junction bases left unmatched: 14. The CDR3 covers 18 residues. CDR1 and CDR2 (germline): SEHNR, FQNEAQ (reference sequence). CDR3 amino acids: CASRQARTGGGGTDTQYF. The CDR3 nucleotides read TGTGCCAGCAGGCAAGCACGCACAGGGGGCGGTGGCACAGATACGCAGTATTTT.

This clone has a handful of counts. This chain joins TRBV30 and TRBJ2-5; TRBD1 matches at 7 bases. Germline trimming cut 8 bases from V and 3 bases from J; bases unmatched to any gene: 6. This CDR3 has 12 residues. Germline CDR1 GTSNPN, CDR2 SVGIG (reference sequence). The CDR3, as DNA: TGTGCCGGCTCGACAGGGAAAGAGACCCAGTACTTC. It specifies CAGSTGKETQYF.

J is TRBJ1-1 and V is TRBV5-1; 8 bases align to TRBD1. The ends lost 0 bases at V and 5 bases at J; junction bases unmatched: 9. This CDR3 spans 16 amino acids. Germline V CDR1 and CDR2: SGHRS, YFSETQ. The CDR3 coding sequence is TGCGCCAGCAGCTTGGGATGGGGCAGGGGGCCTACTGAAGCTTTCTTT. Amino acids: CASSLGWGRGPTEAFF.

The CDR3 is CASTLDRSHSNQPQHF. CDR3 nucleotides: TGTGCCAGTACCCTGGACAGGAGTCATAGCAATCAGCCCCAGCATTTT. This chain joins TRBV19 and TRBJ1-5; TRBD1 aligns across 7 bases. J was trimmed by 0 bases and V by 7 bases; bases with no gene match: 9. This CDR3 contains 16 residues. Germline assignment: CDR1 LNHDA and CDR2 SQIVND (reference sequence).

This clone was seen a few times. The rearrangement joins TRBV5-5 to TRBJ1-1; D not certain. This CDR3 region has 15 residues. Trimming left V 0 bases short and J 4 bases short, with 13 bases between. CDR1 SGHKS and CDR2 YYEKEE come from the germline V gene (reference sequence). CDR3 sequence (DNA): TGTGCCAGCAGCTTGGTTATACCCGCGGGCACTGAAGCTTTCTTT. Translating gives CASSLVIPAGTEAFF.

The chain carries TRBV5-5 and TRBJ1-1; D remains ambiguous. V was cut by 4 bases and J by 2 bases, with 3 bases left in between. CDR3 length: 11 residues. CDR1 and CDR2 (germline): SGHKS, YYEKEE (reference sequence). This chain's CDR3 is CASSANTEAFF. The DNA of the CDR3 is TGTGCCAGCAGCGCAAACACTGAAGCTTTCTTT.

The chain joins TRBV6-4 to TRBJ1-2; D remains unclear. Germline loops: CDR1 MRHNA, CDR2 SNTAGT. The ends were cut back, 8 bases at V and 6 bases at J, with 16 bases in the middle. This CDR3 has 13 residues. CDR3 sequence reads: CASRRSGSDGYTF. CDR3 sequence (DNA): TGTGCCAGCCGGAGATCAGGAAGTGATGGCTACACCTTC.

V is TRBV9 and J is TRBJ2-1; no clear D. CDR3 length: 16 amino acids. Trimming removed 4 bases from V and 5 bases from J, with 19 bases in between. Germline V gene lookup returns CDR1 SGDLS and CDR2 YYNGEE. CDR3: CASSSDSYSLHNEQFF. The CDR3 region has the DNA TGTGCCAGCAGCTCCGATAGTTACAGCTTACACAATGAGCAGTTCTTC.

This clone was counted only a few times. In DNA, the CDR3 is TGTGCCAGCTCACCACCGGGTCAGGGACCAAACACTGAAGCTTTCTTT. The encoded protein is CASSPPGQGPNTEAFF. The rearrangement joins TRBV18 to TRBJ1-1, with D possibly matching TRBD1 (5 bases). This CDR3 has 16 residues. Trimming removed 0 bases at V and 2 bases at J, with 13 bases between. Germline V gives CDR1 KGHSH, CDR2 LQKENI.

In this sample, this clone turned up a few times. The rearrangement uses TRBV30 and TRBJ1-2; D is unresolved. Trimming shortened V by 2 bases and J by 2 bases, and 9 bases separated the two germline ends. CDR3 size: 13 residues. Germline CDR1 is GTSNPN and CDR2 is SVGIG (reference sequence). CDR3 protein: CAWSPDWNYGYTF. The CDR3 DNA sequence: TGTGCCTGGAGTCCCGACTGGAACTATGGCTACACCTTC.

The chain links TRBV18 to TRBJ2-2, with D perhaps matching TRBD2 (6 bases). V dropped 0 bases and J dropped 5 bases, with 13 bases sitting between them. Germline CDR1 reads KGHSH; CDR2 reads LQKENI. The length of the CDR3 is 16 residues. The CDR3 DNA reads TGTGCCAGCTCACCACCGATCGGGGGAGAGACCGGGGAGCTGTTTTTT. It encodes CASSPPIGGETGELFF.

This clone came up once. The chain uses TRBV5-5 and TRBJ2-6; the D is unclear. Germline V gene data show CDR1 as SGHKS and CDR2 as YYEKEE (reference sequence). CDR3 size: 15 residues. The V and J ends lost 0 bases and 0 bases respectively, with 4 bases between them. CDR3 DNA sequence: TGTGCCAGCAGCTTGGGGTACTCTGGGGCCAACGTCCTGACTTTC. The encoded protein is CASSLGYSGANVLTF. The full variable domain, in which reference TRBV5-5 and TRBJ2-6 provide the parts outside the CDR3, is DAGVTQSPTHLIKTRGQQVTLRCSPISGHKSVSWYQQVLGQGPQFIFQYYEKEERGRGNFPDRFSARQFPNYSSELNVNALLLGDSALYLCASSLGYSGANVLTFGAGSRLTVL.

V is TRBV2 and J is TRBJ2-1, with D possibly TRBD1 on 5 matching bases. V lost 1 base and J lost 6, with 13 bases in between. This CDR3 contains 15 residues. Germline CDR1 is SNHLY and CDR2 is FYNNEI. The CDR3 protein is CASSEGVARGNEQFF. Here the CDR3 DNA reads TGTGCCAGCAGTGAAGGGGTAGCTAGGGGCAATGAGCAGTTCTTC.

The V gene is TRBV7-9, the J gene TRBJ1-2; no reliable D call. The CDR3 sequence is 12 residues long. Trimming took 2 bases from V and 6 from J, leaving 7 bases between them. CDR1 and CDR2 (germline): SEHNR, FQNEAQ (reference sequence). The CDR3: CASSLRWDGYTF. The CDR3, as DNA: TGTGCCAGCAGCTTACGCTGGGATGGCTACACCTTC. Based on the CDR3 plus reference TRBV7-9 and TRBJ1-2, the full variable domain is DTGVSQNPRHKITKRGQNVTFRCDPISEHNRLYWYRQTLGQGPEFLTYFQNEAQLEKSRLLSDRFSAERPKGSFSTLEIQRTEQGDSAMYLCASSLRWDGYTFGSGTRLTVV.